This TCR beta chain emerged from a study of blood T cells in healthy people across ages. Every donor gave approximately 10 milliliters of peripheral blood. Extraction of total RNA produced a minimum of 5.5 micrograms from each sample. Study-wide points: It was held that the diversity estimates obtained from one million T cells were underestimates. Any conclusive comparison of naive versus antigen-experienced cells was prevented by using unsorted PBMCs.

This clonotype was recorded a few times. The antigen remains unidentified. Germline CDR1 and CDR2: MGHDK and SYGVNS. Between the trimmed V and J ends, which lost 7 bases and 10 bases, there was a span of 22 bases. This CDR3 has 14 residues. The authors ran a second PCR of roughly 6 to 12 cycles using a sample-barcoded 5' primer and a J-beta primer mix. TCRdb independently ran MiXCR on the 5' RACE reads; one entry per CDR3 protein. Of about 1.7 million distinct CDR3 sequences in the sample, roughly 30% were seen once. The clonotype was recovered from a woman aged 25 to 39 in good health. J is TRBJ1-1 and V is TRBV25-1; D is unresolved. Sequencing input: blood. In nucleotides, the CDR3 is TGTGCCAGCACTAACCTCGGAACACCTTCTGGAGCTTTCTTT. Amino acid sequence: CASTNLGTPSGAFF.